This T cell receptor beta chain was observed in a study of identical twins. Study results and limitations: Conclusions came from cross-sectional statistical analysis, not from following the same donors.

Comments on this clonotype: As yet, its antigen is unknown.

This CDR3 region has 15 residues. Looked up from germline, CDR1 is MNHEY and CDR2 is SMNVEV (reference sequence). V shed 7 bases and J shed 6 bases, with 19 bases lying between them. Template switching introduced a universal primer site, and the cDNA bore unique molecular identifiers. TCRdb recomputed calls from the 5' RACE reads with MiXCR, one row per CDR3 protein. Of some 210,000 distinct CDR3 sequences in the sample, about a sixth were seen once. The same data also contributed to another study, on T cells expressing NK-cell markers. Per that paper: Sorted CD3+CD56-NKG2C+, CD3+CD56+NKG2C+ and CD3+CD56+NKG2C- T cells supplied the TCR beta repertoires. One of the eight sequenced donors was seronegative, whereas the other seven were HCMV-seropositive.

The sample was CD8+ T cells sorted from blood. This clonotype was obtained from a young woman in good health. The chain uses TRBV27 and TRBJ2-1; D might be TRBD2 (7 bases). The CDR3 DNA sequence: TGTGCCAGCACTCTAAGGGGGGGGGCCGTCAATGAGCAGTTCTTC. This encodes CASTLRGGAVNEQFF.